Described below is a single TCR beta chain sequence and its context. In the original processing: Estimates of nucleated cell counts were drawn from the amplification of reference gene primers. Method: immunoSEQ multiplex PCR; TCRdb's copy keeps in-frame clones and lacks some. V and J calls and clone size are as listed in that table; D and trimming were resolved from the DNA. This sample has over 130,000 clones, with under 90% found just once. The CDR3 covers 14 residues. V lost 5 bases and J lost 4, with 15 bases in between. The germline V gene encodes CDR1 MNHEY and CDR2 SVGAGI. This specimen belongs to a study of blood T cell repertoires in COVID-19.

The sequencing sample was made of PBMCs or T cells enriched from blood (not recorded which). The V and J genes are TRBV6-5 and TRBJ2-7; a possible D gene is TRBD2 (6 bases). The receptor was isolated from a woman in her late teens or twenties who had been exposed to COVID-19. CDR3 amino acids: CASSPGLGGYEQYF. The CDR3 DNA is TGTGCCAGCAGTCCCGGACTGGGGGGTTACGAGCAGTACTTC.